The T cell receptor beta chain described here comes from a study of blood T cell repertoires in COVID-19. Across the study: Researchers got acute and convalescent COVID-19 samples from the United States, Italy and Spain. The analysed material was cDNA or gDNA that came from T cells, B-cell-depleted T cells, or PBMCs.

Concerning this clone: Other DNA sequences in the sample encode the same CDR3.

The CDR3 is 14 residues long. Trimming removed 4 bases from V and 1 base from J, with 7 bases in between. The V gene's germline CDR1 is SGHTA and CDR2 FQGTGA. How the authors handled the data: Reference gene primers were amplified, and this amplification served to estimate nucleated cell counts. Measured with immunoSEQ multiplex PCR; TCRdb has only the in-frame clones, and not every one. Clone size and the V and J calls come from that table; the DNA yielded D and trimming. Of some 170,000 clones detected, roughly 87% appear once; the ten largest clones hold roughly 1.5%. The rearrangement uses TRBV7-3 and TRBJ2-2; D gene ambiguous. This sequence originates from a woman between 50 and 59 years old with acute or convalescent COVID-19. Sequences were obtained from peripheral blood. The CDR3 DNA reads as TGTGCCAGCAGCTCCTCAGGGAACACCGGGGAGCTGTTTTTT. It yields the protein CASSSSGNTGELFF. The full variable domain, rest sourced from reference TRBV7-3 and TRBJ2-2, is GAGVSQTPSNKVTEKGKYVELRCDPISGHTALYWYRQSLGQGPEFLIYFQGTGAADDSGLPNDRFFAVRPEGSVSTLKIQRTERGDSAVYLCASSSSGNTGELFFGEGSRLTVL.